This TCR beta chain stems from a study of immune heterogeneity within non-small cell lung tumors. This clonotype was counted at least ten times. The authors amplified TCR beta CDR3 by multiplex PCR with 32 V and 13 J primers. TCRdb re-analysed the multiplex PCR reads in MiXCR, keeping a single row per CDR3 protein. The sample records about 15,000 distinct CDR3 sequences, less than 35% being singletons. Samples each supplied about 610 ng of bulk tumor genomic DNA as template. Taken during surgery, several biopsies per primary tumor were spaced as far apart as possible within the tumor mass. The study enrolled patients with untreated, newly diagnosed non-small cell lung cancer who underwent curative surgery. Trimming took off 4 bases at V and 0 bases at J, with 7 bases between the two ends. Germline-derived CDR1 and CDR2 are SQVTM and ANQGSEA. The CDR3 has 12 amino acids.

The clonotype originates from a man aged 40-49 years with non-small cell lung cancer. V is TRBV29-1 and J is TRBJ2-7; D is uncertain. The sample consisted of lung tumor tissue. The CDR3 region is CSVVVGSYEQYF. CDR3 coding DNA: TGCAGCGTTGTTGTCGGCTCCTACGAGCAGTACTTC.